This passage covers 27 T cell receptor beta chains from one sample sequenced in a study of T cell clusters in autoimmune cytopenias. One tube held mixed TRB-A and TRB-B primer pools for touch-down PCR. One entry per CDR3 protein, without DNA, is what TCRdb gives after re-calling the multiplex PCR reads. The repertoire table contains fewer than 5,000 distinct CDR3 sequences. TRB was amplified from about 270 ng of peripheral blood genomic DNA per sample. These data were also reused for a study on T cell repertoires in aging, cancer and after chemotherapy.

The sample comprised peripheral blood. These receptors were collected from a human donor in good health.

The gene calls are TRBV30 and TRBJ1-5; TCRdb's D call, TRBD1, is unchecked because there is no DNA. From germline, CDR1 is GTSNPN and CDR2 SVGIG (reference sequence). This CDR3 comprises 13 residues. The CDR3: CAWSRGDYQPQHF.

The CDR3 here is CASSPRQGLNEKLFF. J is TRBJ1-4 and V is TRBV18; as DNA is missing, the TRBD1 call by TCRdb cannot be tested. The CDR3 has 15 amino acids. The germline V gene has CDR1 KGHSH and CDR2 LQKENI.

This chain connects TRBV5-4 to TRBJ1-2. In germline, CDR1 is SGHNT, CDR2 YYREEE (reference sequence). There are 13 residues in the CDR3. The CDR3 is CASSFSSNYGYTF.

The chain recombines TRBV5-4 with TRBJ2-3; the D call of TRBD2 rests on TCRdb alone, since no DNA is present to check it. The CDR3 has 16 amino acids. The V gene's germline CDR1 is SGHNT and CDR2 YYREEE (reference sequence). The CDR3 protein is CASSLHGLAGADTQYF.

The chain recombines TRBV5-5 with TRBJ2-7; with no DNA, the TCRdb D assignment of TRBD2 cannot be verified. In germline, CDR1 is SGHKS, CDR2 YYEKEE (reference sequence). This CDR3 is 15 amino acids long. CDR3 amino acids: CASSRTRGGLNEQYF.

This sequence joins TRBV5-4 and TRBJ2-1; TCRdb gives TRBD1 as the D gene, but with no DNA this cannot be confirmed. Looked up from germline, CDR1 is SGHNT and CDR2 is YYREEE (reference sequence). The CDR3 runs 15 residues. The CDR3 loop reads CASSSGDRGYNEQFF.

The V call is TRBV6-5, the J call TRBJ1-6; TCRdb's D call of TRBD1 is untestable without DNA. Germline loops: CDR1 MNHEY, CDR2 SVGAGI. The CDR3 length is 17 residues. CDR3: CASSYSYWTANNSPLHF.

The V gene is TRBV28, the J gene TRBJ2-2; TCRdb's D call, TRBD2, is unchecked because there is no DNA. The CDR3 contains 16 residues. Per the germline V gene, CDR1 is MDHEN and CDR2 is SYDVKM. The CDR3 protein is CASTDPTSGDTGELFF.

The chain links TRBV18 to TRBJ1-1; TCRdb lists TRBD1, though no DNA is available to test this call. CDR1 and CDR2 from the germline V gene are KGHSH and LQKENI. This CDR3 is built from 16 residues. CDR3: CASSLTTGGVNTEAFF.

By frequency, this clonotype registers medium-sized (0.01 to 0.1%). This rearrangement joins TRBV29-1 to TRBJ1-1; TCRdb reports TRBD1, a call that lacks DNA to check it against. The germline gives CDR1 SQVTM, CDR2 ANQGSEA. The CDR3 spans 13 residues. CDR3 in amino acids: CSVGSGLNTEAFF.

The J gene is TRBJ1-2, the V gene TRBV6-5. This CDR3 comprises 15 residues. From germline, CDR1 is MNHEY and CDR2 SVGAGI. The CDR3 loop is CASSSDTLGHYGYTF.

The rearrangement links TRBV12-3 or TRBV12-4 to TRBJ1-4. The CDR3 contains 17 residues. The CDR3 is CASSLIGQYATNEKLFF.

This rearrangement joins TRBV29-1 to TRBJ2-3; TCRdb selects TRBD2, and the lack of DNA leaves this call unchecked. Germline V gene sequence: CDR1 SQVTM, CDR2 ANQGSEA. This CDR3 region has 15 residues. The CDR3 spells CSSPDPSGRSPSGYF.

The V call is TRBV19, the J call TRBJ1-5; with no DNA, the TCRdb D assignment of TRBD1 cannot be verified. In germline, CDR1 is LNHDA, CDR2 SQIVND (reference sequence). This CDR3 has 15 amino acids. The CDR3 sequence: CASSIGQLANQPQHF.

The V call is TRBV18, the J call TRBJ1-2; TCRdb proposes TRBD1, but this gene call is untestable without DNA. This CDR3 spans 13 amino acids. Germline CDR1 and CDR2: KGHSH and LQKENI. The CDR3 spells CASSPGQGDGYTF.

This chain joins TRBV6-1 and TRBJ2-7. Per the germline V gene, CDR1 is MNHNS and CDR2 is SASEGT. The CDR3 has 14 residues. The CDR3 sequence: CASSGGQISYEQYF.

The chain employs TRBV6-1 and TRBJ2-5. Germline V gene data show CDR1 as MNHNS and CDR2 as SASEGT. CDR3 length: 14 amino acids. The CDR3: CASSEVLSVGTQYF.

This rearrangement joins TRBV6-1 to TRBJ2-2. In germline, CDR1 is MNHNS, CDR2 SASEGT. There are 13 residues in the CDR3. The CDR3 region is CASSEGETGELFF.

This clonotype is called medium-sized (0.01 to 0.1%) based on its frequency. This chain uses TRBV29-1 with TRBJ2-7; the D call from TCRdb, TRBD1, cannot be confirmed without DNA. CDR1 is SQVTM, CDR2 ANQGSEA, per germline. The CDR3 covers 12 residues. This CDR3 is CSVGSGRDEQYF.

This chain uses TRBV5-6 with TRBJ2-3; TCRdb proposes TRBD1, but this gene call is untestable without DNA. Germline assignment: CDR1 SGHDT and CDR2 YYEEEE. CDR3 length: 16 amino acids. The CDR3 reads CASSFGQGGLTDTQYF.

The V gene is TRBV20-1, the J gene TRBJ1-1; lacking DNA, the TRBD1 call made by TCRdb goes unchecked. The CDR3 has 15 amino acids. Germline V lookup: CDR1 DFQATT, CDR2 SNEGSKA (reference sequence). Here the CDR3 reads CSATIGGGVNTEAFF.

V and J are TRBV6-5 and TRBJ2-5; TCRdb selects TRBD1, and the lack of DNA leaves this call unchecked. In germline, CDR1 is MNHEY, CDR2 SVGAGI. The length of the CDR3 is 16 residues. The CDR3 reads CASSYRVGNYQETQYF.

This chain links TRBV18 with TRBJ1-2; TCRdb calls TRBD1, which cannot be checked without DNA. The CDR3 runs 15 residues. The germline CDR1 and CDR2 sequences are KGHSH and LQKENI. CDR3 protein: CASSPRARTGYGYTF.

The rearrangement links TRBV18 to TRBJ2-3; absent DNA, TCRdb's TRBD1 call cannot be checked. Looked up from germline, CDR1 is KGHSH and CDR2 is LQKENI. The CDR3 has 15 residues. This CDR3 reads CASSPRGQGTDTQYF.

This clonotype shows up as medium-sized (0.01 to 0.1%) by frequency. The gene calls are TRBV29-1 and TRBJ2-1; the D gene TCRdb calls, TRBD1, cannot be checked with no DNA. Germline V gene lookup returns CDR1 SQVTM and CDR2 ANQGSEA. The CDR3 runs 14 residues. The CDR3 is CSSSIRGERDEQFF.

The chain recombines TRBV5-5 with TRBJ2-1. The V gene's germline CDR1 is SGHKS and CDR2 YYEKEE (reference sequence). CDR3 length: 15 amino acids. The CDR3 is CASSLDQRPYNEQFF.

The V gene is TRBV20-1, the J gene TRBJ2-7; the TCRdb call, TRBD2, lacks DNA for checking. The CDR3 sequence is 17 residues long. In germline, CDR1 is DFQATT, CDR2 SNEGSKA (reference sequence). This CDR3 is CSARGGVGGSSTYEQYF.